The 25 T cell receptor beta chains below all came from one sample that was sequenced in a study of CXCR3-negative and CXCR3-positive naive CD8 T cells. Overall study findings and caveats: TRB CDR3s were more hydrophobic in CXCR3-positive than in CXCR3-negative naive cells.

No antigen has been assigned to these receptors. The study made its TRB cDNA libraries by 5' RACE, adding UMI labels. Following a re-call of the 5' RACE reads, TCRdb has one entry per CDR3 protein and lacks DNA. This sample lists approximately 130,000 distinct CDR3 sequences; its ten largest clones have 0.41%. Source material: naive CXCR3+ CD8+ T cells from blood. Subset denoted: CD45RO-CCR7+CD27+CD95- naive CD8+ T cells expressing CXCR3 (TNR3+). These receptors were collected from a human donor in good health. Some clones in this sample may be carry-over from other donors' samples.

The V gene is TRBV27, the J gene TRBJ1-1; absent DNA, TCRdb's TRBD1 call cannot be checked. The CDR3 runs to 15 residues. Germline V gives CDR1 MNHEY, CDR2 SMNVEV (reference sequence). Here the CDR3 reads CASSLSVGGQTEAFF.

CDR3 in amino acids: CASSPHRQGSGRGPLEQYF. The V and J genes are TRBV28 and TRBJ2-7; TCRdb picks TRBD2, but there is no DNA to check that call. This CDR3 comprises 19 residues. The germline V gene encodes CDR1 MDHEN and CDR2 SYDVKM.

The chain links TRBV12-3 or TRBV12-4 to TRBJ2-7; absent DNA, TCRdb's TRBD1 call cannot be checked. CDR3 length: 15 residues. This CDR3 is CASSDTDRGPHEQYF.

The chain employs TRBV29-1 and TRBJ1-4; TCRdb designates TRBD1, a call that cannot be tested without DNA. Looked up from germline, CDR1 is SQVTM and CDR2 is ANQGSEA. The length of the CDR3 is 13 residues. The CDR3 spells CSAGTGVGEKLFF.

The chain combines TRBV9 with TRBJ2-1; the TCRdb call, TRBD1, lacks DNA for checking. There are 16 residues in the CDR3. The germline V gene encodes CDR1 SGDLS and CDR2 YYNGEE. The CDR3 is CASSVDRDRIYNEQFF. The full variable domain, with the rest looked up from reference TRBV9 and TRBJ2-1, is DSGVTQTPKHLITATGQRVTLRCSPRSGDLSVYWYQQSLDQGLQFLIQYYNGEERAKGNILERFSAQQFPDLHSELNLSSLELGDSALYFCASSVDRDRIYNEQFFGPGTRLTVL.

The genes are TRBV9 and TRBJ2-7; TCRdb proposes TRBD2, but this gene call is untestable without DNA. The CDR3 has 15 amino acids. Germline V gene lookup returns CDR1 SGDLS and CDR2 YYNGEE. The CDR3 spells CASSPRTSGMYEQYF.

The chain recombines TRBV9 with TRBJ2-7. Germline assignment: CDR1 SGDLS and CDR2 YYNGEE. The CDR3 consists of 16 residues. CDR3 in amino acids: CASSPEGRLFAYEQYF. The full variable domain, its missing parts supplied by reference TRBV9 and TRBJ2-7, is DSGVTQTPKHLITATGQRVTLRCSPRSGDLSVYWYQQSLDQGLQFLIQYYNGEERAKGNILERFSAQQFPDLHSELNLSSLELGDSALYFCASSPEGRLFAYEQYFGPGTRLTVT.

The chain couples TRBV29-1 to TRBJ2-5; TCRdb outputs TRBD2, but without DNA this stays unchecked. CDR1 and CDR2 from the germline V gene are SQVTM and ANQGSEA. CDR3 size: 15 residues. The CDR3 loop is CSVDVLEREIETQYF.

The V gene is TRBV29-1, the J gene TRBJ2-1; TCRdb's D call of TRBD1 is untestable without DNA. Germline-derived CDR1 and CDR2 are SQVTM and ANQGSEA. The CDR3 loop spans 15 amino acids. CDR3 protein: CSVVGGPDSYNEQFF.

This sequence joins TRBV5-5 and TRBJ2-1; there is no DNA to check the TCRdb D call of TRBD1. In germline, CDR1 is SGHKS, CDR2 YYEKEE (reference sequence). The CDR3 loop spans 17 amino acids. The chain's CDR3 is CASSAERPGPLYNEQFF.

V usage is TRBV20-1 and J usage is TRBJ2-7; TCRdb's D call of TRBD2 is untestable without DNA. Germline V gene lookup returns CDR1 DFQATT and CDR2 SNEGSKA (reference sequence). The CDR3 sequence is 17 residues long. The chain's CDR3 is CSASSSTSGAGSYEQYF.

The chain employs TRBV7-9 and TRBJ1-4; TCRdb gives TRBD1 as the D gene, but with no DNA this cannot be confirmed. CDR1 is SEHNR and CDR2 is FQNEAQ in the germline V gene (reference sequence). This CDR3 comprises 12 residues. CDR3 residues: CASSPSGEKLFF.

The chain has TRBV15 and TRBJ2-7. CDR1 is LNHNV and CDR2 is YYDKDF in the germline V gene (reference sequence). This CDR3 spans 15 amino acids. This CDR3 reads CATSPQTGSAYEQYF.

This chain uses TRBV6-5 with TRBJ2-3. This CDR3 region has 13 residues. Germline CDR1 and CDR2: MNHEY and SVGAGI. The CDR3 loop reads CASSYLASDTQYF.

The rearrangement joins TRBV5-4 to TRBJ1-1. The CDR3 contains 13 residues. Germline CDR1 SGHNT, CDR2 YYREEE (reference sequence). The chain's CDR3 is CASSPMMNTEAFF. The full variable domain, with the rest looked up from reference TRBV5-4 and TRBJ1-1, is ETGVTQSPTHLIKTRGQQVTLRCSSQSGHNTVSWYQQALGQGPQFIFQYYREEENGRGNFPPRFSGLQFPNYSSELNVNALELDDSALYLCASSPMMNTEAFFGQGTRLTVV.

The rearrangement uses TRBV6-6 and TRBJ1-1. This CDR3 comprises 12 residues. Per the germline V gene, CDR1 is MNHNY and CDR2 is SVGAGI (reference sequence). The chain's CDR3 is CSSRLPDGEAFF.

The chain links TRBV28 to TRBJ2-1; TCRdb designates TRBD2, a call that cannot be tested without DNA. The CDR3 has 13 residues. Germline V gene lookup returns CDR1 MDHEN and CDR2 SYDVKM. CDR3 in amino acids: CASRNLGDREQFF.

The rearrangement joins TRBV30 to TRBJ1-1; there is no DNA to check the TCRdb D call of TRBD1. This CDR3 has 12 amino acids. Germline V lookup: CDR1 GTSNPN, CDR2 SVGIG (reference sequence). CDR3 sequence reads: CAFSGVGTEAFF.

The J gene is TRBJ2-7, the V gene TRBV30. The CDR3 is made up of 12 amino acids. CDR1 is GTSNPN and CDR2 is SVGIG in the germline V gene (reference sequence). The chain's CDR3 is CAWSVGDYEQYF.

The chain has TRBV28 and TRBJ1-1. Germline lookup yields CDR1 MDHEN and CDR2 SYDVKM. The CDR3 has 13 residues. This CDR3 is CASSFRGGAEAFF.

The gene calls are TRBV5-4 and TRBJ2-1. The germline V gene encodes CDR1 SGHNT and CDR2 YYREEE (reference sequence). The CDR3 has 16 residues. The CDR3 region is CASRLAPKTFVHEQFF.

The rearrangement joins TRBV20-1 to TRBJ2-7; the D call of TRBD2 rests on TCRdb alone, since no DNA is present to check it. Germline V gene data show CDR1 as DFQATT and CDR2 as SNEGSKA (reference sequence). The CDR3 consists of 13 residues. This CDR3 is CSARLAGSYEQYF.

The CDR3: CASSAPGQGIGEQFF. The chain is built from TRBV9 and TRBJ2-1; TCRdb's D gene call, TRBD1, goes unchecked for lack of DNA. Germline V gene data show CDR1 as SGDLS and CDR2 as YYNGEE. CDR3 size: 15 residues.

This chain connects TRBV7-9 to TRBJ2-1; TCRdb proposes TRBD2, but this gene call is untestable without DNA. This CDR3 has 16 amino acids. Per the germline V gene, CDR1 is SEHNR and CDR2 is FQNEAQ (reference sequence). The CDR3 sequence: CASSPLSGFGDNEQFF. The variable domain in full, with the rest retrieved from reference TRBV7-9 and TRBJ2-1, is DTGVSQNPRHKITKRGQNVTFRCDPISEHNRLYWYRQTLGQGPEFLTYFQNEAQLEKSRLLSDRFSAERPKGSFSTLEIQRTEQGDSAMYLCASSPLSGFGDNEQFFGPGTRLTVL.

The chain has TRBV12-3 or TRBV12-4 and TRBJ2-1. The CDR3 spans 11 residues. The CDR3 here is CASRNYNEQFF.